The rows below give T cell receptor beta chains drawn from one sample of a study of cytomegalovirus exposure and HLA in healthy donors. Clones were read by immunoSEQ multiplex PCR, and TCRdb kept only the in-frame ones, dropping some. This repertoire shows fewer than 200,000 clones, less than 85% found once; its top ten account for around 1.4%. The sequenced material came from PBMCs. The receptors here all came from a man in his 60s in good health and CMV-seronegative. CDR3s include the opening cysteine and the closing phenylalanine or tryptophan. Fields, in order: V gene, D gene, clone size, J gene, CDR3 protein, CDR3 DNA. A D gene is named only where the DNA matches it firmly. Part of the rows lack a size; the others show once, few, many or a class for expanded clones.

TRBV30,TRBD2,.,TRBJ2-3,CASRLAGVTQYF,TGTGCCTCCAGACTAGCGGGGGTTACGCAGTATTTT
TRBV7-8,TRBD1,.,TRBJ2-6,CASSLRRDRGSGGANVLTF,TGTGCCAGCAGCTTAAGGCGGGACAGGGGGTCTGGTGGGGCCAACGTCCTGACTTTC
TRBV10-3,.,.,TRBJ2-1,CAIGPGDEQFF,TGTGCCATCGGCCCGGGGGATGAGCAGTTCTTC
TRBV6-4,TRBD2,.,TRBJ2-1,CASRWTSGEYNEQFF,TGTGCCAGCAGATGGACTAGCGGGGAATACAATGAGCAGTTCTTC
TRBV5-1,.,.,TRBJ2-1,CASLPGGGAENYNEQFF,TGCGCCAGCCTCCCGGGGGGCGGCGCGGAAAACTACAATGAGCAGTTCTTC
TRBV19,TRBD1,once,TRBJ2-7,CASSNRGQGVREQYF,TGTGCCAGTAGCAACCGGGGACAGGGGGTTAGAGAGCAGTACTTC
TRBV19,TRBD1,.,TRBJ2-5,CASSGTTGLQETQYF,TGTGCCAGTAGTGGAACGACAGGGTTGCAAGAGACCCAGTACTTC
TRBV20-1,.,.,TRBJ2-3,CSAPPADTQYF,TGCAGTGCCCCTCCCGCGGATACGCAGTATTTT
TRBV12-5,TRBD2,.,TRBJ2-3,CASAKTLRLAGGRYTDTQYF,TGTGCTAGTGCCAAAACCCTCCGACTAGCGGGGGGGCGGTACACAGATACGCAGTATTTT
TRBV6-1,.,.,TRBJ1-1,CASSEAGGWGEAFF,TGTGCCAGCAGTGAAGCAGGGGGATGGGGTGAAGCTTTCTTT
TRBV18,TRBD1,.,TRBJ1-2,CASSAEWTGLIANYGYTF,TGTGCCAGCTCGGCAGAATGGACAGGGCTAATCGCTAACTATGGCTACACCTTC
TRBV10-1,TRBD2,.,TRBJ2-5,CASSESTSGRETQYF,TGCGCCAGCAGTGAGTCGACTAGCGGGAGGGAGACCCAGTACTTC
TRBV7-3,.,.,TRBJ1-5,CASSAAENQPQHF,TGTGCCAGCAGCGCCGCGGAGAATCAGCCCCAGCATTTT
TRBV27,.,few,TRBJ2-5,CASSLWGVDLETQYF,TGTGCCAGCAGTTTATGGGGGGTAGATTTGGAGACCCAGTACTTC
TRBV6-5,TRBD1,.,TRBJ1-2,CASSTGDRGSGYTF,TGTGCCAGCAGTACCGGCGACAGGGGCAGTGGCTACACCTTC
TRBV27,.,.,TRBJ1-1,CASTQGRVMNTEAFF,TGTGCCAGCACTCAGGGCAGGGTTATGAACACTGAAGCTTTCTTT
TRBV27,.,.,TRBJ1-1,CASSWNPTANTEAFF,TGTGCCAGCAGTTGGAACCCGACAGCGAACACTGAAGCTTTCTTT
TRBV28,TRBD1,.,TRBJ1-2,CASSLGDSRVYGYTF,TGTGCCAGCAGTTTGGGGGACAGCAGGGTTTATGGCTACACCTTC
TRBV5-6,TRBD1,few,TRBJ2-3,CASSFRTGSTDTQYF,TGTGCCAGCAGCTTCCGGACAGGAAGCACAGATACGCAGTATTTT
TRBV5-4,TRBD2,.,TRBJ2-5,CASSSVGLADLGTQYF,TGTGCCAGCAGCTCGGTAGGACTAGCGGACCTAGGGACCCAGTACTTC
TRBV19,.,.,TRBJ1-2,CASSMGARGYTF,TGTGCCAGTAGTATGGGGGCGCGAGGCTACACCTTC
TRBV5-1,TRBD2,.,TRBJ2-1,CASSLPISGSVDEQFF,TGCGCCAGCAGCCTGCCGATTAGCGGGAGTGTCGATGAGCAGTTCTTC
TRBV27,.,.,TRBJ1-5,CASGRTVNQPQHF,TGTGCCAGCGGTCGGACAGTGAATCAGCCCCAGCATTTT
TRBV18,TRBD1,.,TRBJ1-2,CASSTGQGGYTF,TGTGCCAGCTCAACAGGACAGGGCGGCTACACCTTC
TRBV28,TRBD1,.,TRBJ1-1,CASSLWQTTGIEAFF,TGTGCCAGCAGTTTATGGCAAACGACAGGGATTGAAGCTTTCTTT
TRBV9,.,.,TRBJ2-1,CASSRGGANEQFF,TGTGCCAGCAGCCGGGGAGGAGCGAATGAGCAGTTCTTC
TRBV11-3,.,.,TRBJ2-2,CASSLGRRGNTGELFF,TGTGCCAGCAGCTTAGGCCGGAGGGGGAACACCGGGGAGCTGTTTTTT
TRBV5-1,.,.,TRBJ1-6,CASSIGNRAHNSPLHF,TGCGCCAGCAGCATAGGGAACAGGGCCCATAATTCACCCCTCCACTTT
TRBV4-2,TRBD2,.,TRBJ2-1,CASSPRGLAEQFF,TGTGCCAGCAGCCCGAGAGGACTAGCGGAGCAGTTCTTC
TRBV6-1,TRBD2,.,TRBJ2-3,CASSEILAVRTDTQYF,TGTGCCAGCAGTGAAATACTAGCGGTCCGCACAGATACGCAGTATTTT
TRBV7-2,TRBD2,.,TRBJ2-3,CASSRGLAGRVGDTQYF,TGTGCCAGCAGCCGGGGACTAGCGGGGAGGGTCGGAGATACGCAGTATTTT
TRBV10-1,.,.,TRBJ2-3,CASSDRGDTDTQYF,TGCGCCAGCAGTGACCGGGGAGACACAGATACGCAGTATTTT
TRBV18,.,.,TRBJ1-1,CASSPTYGTEAFF,TGTGCCAGCTCACCAACTTACGGTACTGAAGCTTTCTTT
TRBV19,.,few,TRBJ1-1,CASSPRHRSNTEAFF,TGTGCCAGTAGCCCCAGACACCGATCGAACACTGAAGCTTTCTTT
TRBV28,.,.,TRBJ2-7,CASRTGEGVYEQYF,TGTGCCAGCAGGACAGGGGAGGGGGTCTACGAGCAGTACTTC